This record concerns one TCR beta chain sequence. In its sample, this clonotype was seen a few times. The antigen this receptor binds is unknown. Base qualities are missing; no much larger clone stands one base away. Naive CD8 T cell libraries were made from about 21,000 to 970,000 sorted cells using 10%, 30% or 50% of purified RNA. Naive CD8 T cells were FACS-sorted as CD8+CD4-CCR7+CD45RA+ on a BD FACSAria II into RLT Plus buffer. To test detection sensitivity, Jurkat RNA equal to approximately 10 TCR copies was added to samples of about 20,000-1,000,000 naive CD8 T cells. CD8 T cells were enriched using RosetteSep CD8+ T Cell Enrichment Cocktail and Ficoll-Paque, and the enriched cells then underwent ACK red cell lysis. The data stem from a study of molecular identifiers for immune sequencing clone quantification (dated 2018 in TCRdb). Some background on the complete study: For a replicate experiment, RNA from around 20,000 or 100,000 naive CD8 T cells was divided into five aliquots, and four of the five aliquots were sequenced. This methods study used CD8 T cells to benchmark TCR RNA copy counting and molecular-identifier clustering-based TCR repertoire sequencing (MIDCIRS).

Via the germline V gene (reference sequence), CDR1 is SEHNR and CDR2 FQNEAQ. Between the V and J ends, shortened by 2 bases and 8 bases respectively, the junction contains 13 bases. The CDR3 sequence holds 14 residues, the cysteine and phenylalanine included. The CDR3 DNA has 42 bases and is translated from base 1. Libraries were prepared through PCR. Sequenced using a NextSeq 500. Bulk TCR libraries were generated as previously described, with the TCR primers listed in Table S5 used. Purification of total RNA was performed with the Qiagen AllPrep DNA/RNA kit. Before analysis, reads from multiple sequencing runs of one library were combined. The study's own analysis went as follows. Reads were retained only if an exact TCR constant sequence was present, and the retained reads were trimmed to 150 nt and grouped according to their 12-nt molecular barcodes. Reads within each barcode group were sub-clustered using a 15% Levenshtein threshold, and quality-weighted consensus sequences were constructed for each RNA molecule. Non-functional sequences were excluded, and lower-count sequences lying one edit away from another sequence were also excluded. Based on fitting two negative binomial distributions, any barcode sub-cluster with under 20% of the maximum read count was discarded. TCRdb reanalyzed the raw reads on its own, using fastp at Q25 for trimming and MiXCR for clone calling, and kept in-frame beta chains. Each CDR3 protein gets just one entry, which takes the most common genes and DNA from the rows behind it. The V and J calls, along with clone size, are taken from TCRdb and not from the paper's own processing. Present in this sample are around 460,000 distinct CDR3 sequences, roughly 26% of which were seen just once. The leading ten clones occupy approximately 0.8% of the sample.

Broad study findings and their caveats: Around 2.9 recovered TCR RNA copies per cell were obtained by modeling, versus about ten by digital PCR, implying a capture efficiency of roughly 32%. In CMV-specific effector cells, clones with more than 20 RNA copies accounted for over 99% of molecules, whereas in naive cells such clones accounted for under 1%. The sizes of highly expanded clones could end up underestimated when identical TCR molecules share a barcode. Naive libraries contained spiked-in Jurkat TCR RNA (around eleven copies' worth), which is not part of the donor repertoire. Even against a background of approximately 1 million naive CD8 T cells, spiked-in Jurkat TCR RNA amounting to a single cell's worth was reported to be detectable. When barcode sub-clustering was omitted, TCR diversity was inflated by chimeric consensus sequences, with chimeras reaching as high as 47%.

Recombination joined TRBV7-9 with TRBJ2-1; the D gene is possibly TRBD2, with 5 bases matching. The clonotype was recovered from a human donor in good health. Some libraries in this study had Jurkat cell RNA spiked in. The sample was naive CD8+ T cells from blood, with Jurkat cell RNA spiked in. Reading the label with the study, this specimen's cell subset or site is: FACS-sorted CD8+CD4-CCR7+CD45RA+ naive T cells. CDR3 protein: CASSLSGSSYEQFF. The DNA is as follows: TGTGCCAGCAGCTTATCTGGGAGTTCCTATGAGCAGTTCTTC.